Given below is one TCR beta chain in context. Clones were sequenced by immunoSEQ multiplex PCR, and TCRdb holds only the in-frame ones, with some missing. The table records about 410,000 clones, approximately 92% of them present only once. This record comes from a study of control samples from healthy donors and cancer patients. Germline-derived CDR1 and CDR2 are MNHEY and SVGAGI. The CDR3 runs 15 residues. J gave up 3 bases and V 2 bases, and 4 bases lay outside the gene matches. The source material was PBMCs. This receptor was taken from a man aged 35 to 55 with head and neck cancer. The J gene is TRBJ1-5, the V gene TRBV6-5; 7 bases line up with TRBD1. CDR3 coding DNA: TGTGCCAGCAGTTACGACAGGGCTACCAATCAGCCCCAGCATTTT. Its protein product is CASSYDRATNQPQHF.